These 10 T cell receptor beta chains came from one sample sequenced in a study of T cells in Graves' hyperthyroidism and ophthalmopathy. TCR beta CDR3 sequences were amplified from RNA transcripts. When the TCR CDR3 underwent first-round RT-PCR, the HTBI primer set was used. TCRdb analysed the multiplex PCR reads with MiXCR anew, one entry per CDR3 protein. The repertoire includes around 720,000 distinct CDR3 sequences, around a third of them detected once, and 31% sits in the top ten. Material: blood. These receptors were taken from a woman in her thirties or forties with Graves' hyperthyroidism.

This clonotype was observed at least ten times. The V and J genes are TRBV4-3 and TRBJ1-2; D not certain. The CDR3 totals 14 residues. V dropped 1 base and J dropped 2 bases, with 8 bases sitting between them. CDR1 is LGHNA, CDR2 YSLEER, per germline. The CDR3 DNA reads TGCGCCAGCAGCCAAGGGGTCTCGAACTATGGCTACACCTTC. It encodes CASSQGVSNYGYTF.

With regard to this clonotype: An end of the junction differs from the germline gene, which may be a read error. The J gene is TRBJ2-6, the V gene TRBV29-1; 8 bases fit TRBD2. Germline V gene sequence: CDR1 SQVTM, CDR2 ANQGSEA. The CDR3 spans 11 residues. The CDR3 spells CSAAGGNVLTF. The CDR3 nucleotides are TGCAGCGCCGCGGGGGGCAACGTCCTGACTTTC.

This clonotype showed up just once. The chain couples TRBV2 to TRBJ1-5; D not certain. The germline gives CDR1 SNHLY, CDR2 FYNNEI. V was clipped by 8 bases and J by 1 base, with 9 bases between them. CDR3 length: 13 amino acids. The chain's CDR3 is CASSVISNQPQHF. As DNA, the CDR3 is TGTGCCAGCTCAGTGATCAGCAATCAGCCCCAGCATTTT.

This chain connects TRBV9 to TRBJ2-7; unclear D gene. The germline CDR1 and CDR2 sequences are SGDLS and YYNGEE. This CDR3 is 14 amino acids long. V was pared by 3 bases and J by 1 base, with 11 bases between. The CDR3 DNA sequence: TGTGCCAGCAGCGAGGCCTTTGGGTCCTACGAGCAGTACTTC. Its translation is CASSEAFGSYEQYF.

The chain uses TRBV20-1 and TRBJ1-2, with a weak D call TRBD1 (5 bases). This CDR3 spans 17 amino acids. In germline, CDR1 is DFQATT, CDR2 SNEGSKA (reference sequence). V lost 0 bases to trimming and J lost 8 bases, with 25 bases between them. CDR3 loop: CSARDFSGWGHGGGYTF. CDR3 coding DNA: TGCAGTGCTAGAGATTTTTCAGGTTGGGGCCACGGTGGGGGCTACACCTTC.

The chain couples TRBV9 to TRBJ2-7; TRBD2 matches at 7 bases. Trimming cost V 4 bases and J 7 bases; bases outside gene matches: 11. The germline V gene encodes CDR1 SGDLS and CDR2 YYNGEE. The CDR3 has 14 residues. The CDR3 is CASSPRLALEEQYF. CDR3 sequence (DNA): TGTGCCAGCAGCCCCCGACTAGCTCTAGAGGAGCAGTACTTC.

This clonotype has more than one count but fewer than ten. The chain has TRBV12-3 or TRBV12-4 and TRBJ1-5; D is ambiguous. The ends were cut back, 3 bases at V and 9 bases at J, with 12 bases in the middle. The CDR3 spans 13 residues. CDR3 in DNA: TGTGCCAGCAGTTTTGTCGGCGGCGGGCCCCAGCATTTT. Translating gives CASSFVGGGPQHF.

This clonotype was counted a few times. The CDR3 bases are TGCGCCAGCAGCTTATCTAGCGGGAGTTCTAAGGAGACCCAGTACTTC. Encoded protein: CASSLSSGSSKETQYF. The chain uses TRBV5-1 and TRBJ2-5; 10 nucleotides align to TRBD2. The germline V gene encodes CDR1 SGHRS and CDR2 YFSETQ. J was trimmed by 5 bases and V by 2 bases; bases with no gene match: 9. The CDR3 is 16 amino acids.

This clonotype has a count of ten or more. This chain connects TRBV29-1 to TRBJ1-1; D may be TRBD1 (5 bases). Per the germline V gene, CDR1 is SQVTM and CDR2 is ANQGSEA. V shed 6 bases and J shed 1 base, with 15 bases lying between them. The CDR3 totals 14 residues. CDR3 DNA sequence: TGCAGCGTCACGGTGGGGGGAAGGAACACTGAAGCTTTCTTT. As protein: CSVTVGGRNTEAFF.

J is TRBJ1-1 and V is TRBV7-2; maybe TRBD1 (6 bases). V was shortened by 5 bases and J by 0 bases, with 16 bases between the two germline ends. The CDR3 spans 16 residues. The germline V gene has CDR1 SGHTA and CDR2 FQGNSA. CDR3 DNA sequence: TGTGCCAGCAGCCTGGAACAGGGCTACTTGAACACTGAAGCTTTCTTT. Its translation: CASSLEQGYLNTEAFF.